The next 10 T cell receptor beta chains were all read from a single sample in a study of cytomegalovirus exposure and HLA in healthy donors. Both 60 Vbeta primers and 13 Jbeta primers went into the PCR. Assay used: immunoSEQ multiplex PCR; TCRdb lists only in-frame clones, some missing. The profile shows approximately 84,000 clones, roughly 72% of them singletons. Input material: PBMCs. The source of these receptors is a man aged 40-49 years in good health and CMV-seropositive.

This clone showed up just a few times. The CDR3 spells CASSQGVQDYGYTF. CDR3 nucleotides: TGTGCCAGCAGCCAAGGGGTGCAAGACTATGGCTACACCTTC. The V gene is TRBV5-4, the J gene TRBJ1-2; D may be TRBD1 (5 bases). V lost 4 bases, J lost 3 bases, and 13 bases lay in between. This CDR3 is 14 amino acids long. The germline CDR1 and CDR2 sequences are SGHNT and YYREEE (reference sequence). The complete variable domain, with remaining parts taken from reference TRBV5-4 and TRBJ1-2, reads ETGVTQSPTHLIKTRGQQVTLRCSSQSGHNTVSWYQQALGQGPQFIFQYYREEENGRGNFPPRFSGLQFPNYSSELNVNALELDDSALYLCASSQGVQDYGYTFGSGTRLTVV.

V gene TRBV5-4 combines with J gene TRBJ2-4, with 7 positions matching TRBD1. V lost 4 bases and J lost 6; bases outside the gene matches: 10. This CDR3 is 15 amino acids long. Germline lookup yields CDR1 SGHNT and CDR2 YYREEE (reference sequence). Here the CDR3 DNA reads TGTGCCAGCAGCCACAGGGGCGAACTGGGAAACATTCAGTACTTC. Amino acid sequence: CASSHRGELGNIQYF. Based on the CDR3 plus reference TRBV5-4 and TRBJ2-4, the full variable domain is ETGVTQSPTHLIKTRGQQVTLRCSSQSGHNTVSWYQQALGQGPQFIFQYYREEENGRGNFPPRFSGLQFPNYSSELNVNALELDDSALYLCASSHRGELGNIQYFGAGTRLSVL.

This chain uses TRBV6-8 with TRBJ1-4, with D maybe TRBD1 (5 bases). The CDR3 is made up of 16 amino acids. V lost 6 bases to trimming and J lost 8 bases, with 22 bases between them. Germline CDR1 and CDR2: MNHGY and SAAAGT. The CDR3 DNA sequence: TGTGCCAGCAGAATCAGGGAACGGGCAAGGGGAGAAAAACTGTTTTTT. Its protein is CASRIRERARGEKLFF.

The rearrangement uses TRBV27 and TRBJ2-7, with 7 bases identical to TRBD1. The CDR3 has 15 residues. Germline assignment: CDR1 MNHEY and CDR2 SMNVEV (reference sequence). J was trimmed by 5 bases and V by 5 bases; bases with no gene match: 12. The CDR3 DNA is TGTGCCAGCAGTGAAACCCCGACAGGGTTGAACGAGCAGTACTTC. It specifies CASSETPTGLNEQYF.

This chain connects TRBV19 to TRBJ2-7; TRBD1 matches at 11 bases. The CDR3 consists of 15 residues. Germline V gene lookup returns CDR1 LNHDA and CDR2 SQIVND (reference sequence). Trimming took 5 bases from V and 6 from J; bases not matched to a gene: 9. The CDR3 DNA follows: TGTGCCAGTAGTTTTACCGGGACAGGGGGAATCGAGCAGTACTTC. Protein product: CASSFTGTGGIEQYF.

CDR3 in DNA: TGTGCCAGCAGGCGGGGTAGCGGGAGGACTGAGCAGTACTTC. Encoded protein: CASRRGSGRTEQYF. This chain joins TRBV6-5 and TRBJ2-7, with TRBD2 matching 10 bases. The CDR3 is 14 residues long. The V and J ends lost 6 bases and 7 bases, in that order; junction bases with no gene match: 9. Germline CDR1 reads MNHEY; CDR2 reads SVGAGI.

The chain has TRBV7-8 and TRBJ2-1; TRBD1 matches at 7 bases. Looked up from germline, CDR1 is SGHVS and CDR2 is FQNEAQ. After removal of 5 bases from V and 4 bases from J, the junction contained 2 bases not matched to a gene. The CDR3 covers 13 residues. The CDR3: CASSRDRYNEQFF. For the CDR3, the DNA is TGTGCCAGCAGCCGGGACAGATACAATGAGCAGTTCTTC.

This clone has a single count. The J gene is TRBJ2-3, the V gene TRBV19; 7 positions match TRBD1. CDR1 LNHDA and CDR2 SQIVND come from the germline V gene (reference sequence). The CDR3 is 15 amino acids. V was pared by 5 bases and J by 2 bases, with 7 bases of the junction left unmatched. Here the CDR3 reads CASSHRGLITDTQYF. CDR3 in DNA: TGTGCCAGTAGTCATAGGGGGCTGATCACAGATACGCAGTATTTT.

The J gene is TRBJ2-7, the V gene TRBV6-1, with D possibly TRBD1 on 6 matching bases. The CDR3 has 13 residues. Trimming took off 8 bases at V and 0 bases at J, with 11 bases between the two ends. CDR1 and CDR2 from the germline V gene are MNHNS and SASEGT. DNA of the CDR3: TGTGCCAGCCAGACAGGTACCTCCTACGAGCAGTACTTC. This gives the protein CASQTGTSYEQYF.

This clone was seen only a few times. The chain combines TRBV6-1 with TRBJ2-7; 8 nucleotides align to TRBD1. Unmatched junction bases numbered 4, after V lost 2 bases and J lost 1 base. The CDR3 spans 15 residues. Germline CDR1 and CDR2: MNHNS and SASEGT. The CDR3 reads CASSEQGQVSYEQYF. The CDR3 DNA follows: TGTGCCAGCAGTGAACAGGGACAGGTTTCCTACGAGCAGTACTTC.